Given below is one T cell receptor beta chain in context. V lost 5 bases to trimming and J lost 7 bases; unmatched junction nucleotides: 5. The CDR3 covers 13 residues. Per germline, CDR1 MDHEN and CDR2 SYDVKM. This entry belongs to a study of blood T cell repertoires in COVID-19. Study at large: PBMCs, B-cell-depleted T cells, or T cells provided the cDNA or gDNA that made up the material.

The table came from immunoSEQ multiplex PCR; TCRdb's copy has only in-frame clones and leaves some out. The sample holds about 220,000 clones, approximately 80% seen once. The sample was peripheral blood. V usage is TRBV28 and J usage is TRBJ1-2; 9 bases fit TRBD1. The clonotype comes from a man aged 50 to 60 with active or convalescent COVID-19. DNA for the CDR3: TGTGCCAGCAGTCGGGGACAGGGTTTTGGCTACACCTTC. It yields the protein CASSRGQGFGYTF.